The 27 T cell receptor beta chains below were found in one sample sequenced in a study of T-cell memory formation after mild COVID-19. TCRdb independently ran MiXCR on the 5' RACE reads; one entry per CDR3 protein. Counted here are a few hundred thousand distinct CDR3 sequences, roughly 25% occurring once; the ten biggest clones make up roughly an eighth. Input material: PBMCs or a T cell subset sorted from them (not recorded which). The receptors come from an adult woman who had mild COVID-19 (a few samples of this study predate the infection). Cell type and time point are not known.

This clonotype was detected a few times. V is TRBV12-3 or TRBV12-4 and J is TRBJ1-3; D may be TRBD1 (5 bases). The CDR3 is made up of 14 amino acids. V was cut by 10 bases and J by 7 bases, with 20 bases left in between. In DNA, the CDR3 is TGTGCCACAGCCGGGACCTCATGGCGGAACACCATATATTTT. It encodes CATAGTSWRNTIYF.

This clonotype has just a few counts. The rearrangement links TRBV4-1 to TRBJ2-2, with D maybe TRBD2 (5 bases). The V gene's germline CDR1 is MGHRA and CDR2 YSYEKL. The CDR3 is 15 residues long. The V end lost 0 bases, the J end lost 5 bases, and 10 bases lay between the germline ends. CDR3 region: CASSQEASLTGELFF. The CDR3 DNA reads as TGCGCCAGCAGCCAAGAGGCTAGCTTAACCGGGGAGCTGTTTTTT.

The chain recombines TRBV24-1 with TRBJ2-3; 7 bases agree with TRBD1. The CDR3 extends over 15 amino acids. V lost 4 bases, J lost 0 bases, and 3 bases stayed unmatched. Germline V gene data show CDR1 as KGHDR and CDR2 as SFDVKD. The chain's CDR3 is CATSEPTGSTDTQYF. The CDR3 DNA reads TGTGCCACCAGTGAACCGACAGGGAGCACAGATACGCAGTATTTT.

The chain combines TRBV12-2 with TRBJ1-2. TRBV12-2 has pseudogene status. The CDR3 runs 20 residues. In DNA, the CDR3 is TGTGCAAGTCGCTTAGGCTATATGAGGGACTTTTCCCCGTACTACTATGGCTACACCTTC. It is translated as CASRLGYMRDFSPYYYGYTF.

This clonotype was counted a few times. The J gene is TRBJ1-1, the V gene TRBV5-1; possible D gene TRBD1, 6 bases. V dropped 3 bases and J dropped 0 bases, with 21 bases sitting between them. The CDR3 is made up of 18 amino acids. Germline loops: CDR1 SGHRS, CDR2 YFSETQ. The CDR3 reads CASSWYPGGAVMNTEAFF. The CDR3 nucleotides are TGCGCCAGCAGCTGGTACCCCGGGGGCGCCGTGATGAACACTGAAGCTTTCTTT.

With respect to this clonotype: Relative to the germline gene, one junction end is altered; a read error may explain this. This sequence joins TRBV7-3 and TRBJ2-5; possible D gene TRBD1, 6 bases. CDR1 and CDR2 (germline): SGHTA, FQGTGA. This CDR3 is 16 amino acids long. The DNA of the CDR3 is TGTGCCAGCAGCTTAAGTGGGGGCCTAACCCAAGGGACCCAGTACTTC. Encoded protein: CASSLSGGLTQGTQYF. The variable domain in full, completed from reference TRBV7-3 and TRBJ2-5, reads GAGVSQTPSNKVTEKGKYVELRCDPISGHTALYWYRQSLGQGPEFLIYFQGTGAADDSGLPNDRFFAVRPEGSVSTLKIQRTERGDSAVYLCASSLSGGLTQGTQYFGPGTRLLVL.

In its sample, this clonotype was seen a few times. The CDR3 bases are TGTGCCAGCAGTTTAGGACAGGGGGTCAATGAGCAGTTCTTC. This encodes CASSLGQGVNEQFF. The V and J genes are TRBV12-3 or TRBV12-4 and TRBJ2-1; 9 nucleotides align to TRBD1. Unmatched junction bases numbered 1, after V lost 1 base and J lost 6 bases. There are 14 residues in the CDR3.

The sample holds a few counts of this clonotype. The chain combines TRBV18 with TRBJ2-7; TRBD1 might be the D (6 bases). This CDR3 spans 15 amino acids. In germline, CDR1 is KGHSH, CDR2 LQKENI. The germline V and J ends were trimmed by 3 bases and 4 bases, with 16 bases remaining between them. CDR3: CASSPLPTGYYEQYF. Written as DNA, the CDR3 is TGTGCCAGCTCACCGCTACCGACAGGTTATTACGAGCAGTACTTC.

This clonotype was seen a few times. The chain is built from TRBV30 and TRBJ2-3; D is possibly TRBD2 (6 bases). V was pared by 0 bases and J by 0 bases, with 10 bases between. Germline V gives CDR1 GTSNPN, CDR2 SVGIG (reference sequence). The CDR3 is made up of 15 amino acids. CDR3: CAWSVGRKSTDTQYF. The CDR3 DNA is TGTGCCTGGAGTGTGGGGAGGAAAAGCACAGATACGCAGTATTTT.

This clonotype was counted between two and nine times. V and J are TRBV4-3 and TRBJ2-1, with no clear D. Germline V gives CDR1 LGHNA, CDR2 YSLEER. V was pared by 0 bases and J by 10 bases, with 19 bases between. The CDR3 loop spans 16 amino acids. The CDR3, as DNA: TGCGCCAGCAGCCAAGATCGAATAGGTAGCCGATTAGAGCAGTTCTTC. Translation: CASSQDRIGSRLEQFF.

This clonotype has a handful of counts. V gene TRBV20-1 combines with J gene TRBJ2-3, with TRBD2 identical over 9 bases. Germline V lookup: CDR1 DFQATT, CDR2 SNEGSKA (reference sequence). The CDR3 has 18 amino acids. V gave up 0 bases and J gave up 0 bases; unmatched junction bases: 10. CDR3 sequence: CSARDSLAGKPSTDTQYF. CDR3 nucleotide sequence: TGCAGTGCTAGAGATTCCCTAGCGGGGAAACCAAGCACAGATACGCAGTATTTT.

This clonotype was seen a few times. The chain couples TRBV7-6 to TRBJ2-7, with 9 bases fitting TRBD2. Germline CDR1 and CDR2: SGHVS and FNYEAQ. Trimming cost V 5 bases and J 3 bases; bases outside gene matches: 17. The CDR3 sequence is 18 residues long. The DNA of the CDR3 is TGTGCCAGCAGCCCATCTAGCGGGGCCTTCGGGATGGGCTACGAGCAGTACTTC. It yields the protein CASSPSSGAFGMGYEQYF.

J is TRBJ2-7 and V is TRBV2; 13 nucleotides agree with TRBD2. With 5 bases clipped from V and 4 bases from J, the junction kept 5 bases outside the gene matches. Germline V gene lookup returns CDR1 SNHLY and CDR2 FYNNEI. The CDR3 loop spans 15 amino acids. CDR3: CASSTSGGARYEQYF. The CDR3 nucleotides are TGTGCCAGCAGTACTAGCGGGGGGGCTCGGTACGAGCAGTACTTC. Full variable domain (rest looked up from reference TRBV2 and TRBJ2-7): EPEVTQTPSHQVTQMGQEVILRCVPISNHLYFYWYRQILGQKVEFLVSFYNNEISEKSEIFDDQFSVERPDGSNFTLKIRSTKLEDSAMYFCASSTSGGARYEQYFGPGTRLTVT.

In its sample, this clonotype was seen a few times. The gene calls are TRBV5-1 and TRBJ2-5; D may match TRBD1 or TRBD2 (5 bases each). The germline CDR1 and CDR2 sequences are SGHRS and YFSETQ. Trimming removed 2 bases from V and 5 bases from J, with 10 bases in between. The length of the CDR3 is 13 residues. Here the CDR3 reads CASSFRDGETQYF. CDR3 nucleotides: TGCGCCAGCAGCTTCCGGGACGGTGAGACCCAGTACTTC.

This chain uses TRBV24-1 with TRBJ1-5; D is ambiguous. The CDR3 has 14 amino acids. V lost 5 bases, J lost 7 bases, and 14 bases lay in between. The germline V gene encodes CDR1 KGHDR and CDR2 SFDVKD. CDR3 sequence: CATSASLTGQPQHF. The DNA for the CDR3 is TGTGCCACCAGTGCCTCGTTGACCGGACAGCCCCAGCATTTT.

At least ten counts were recorded for this clonotype. The chain carries TRBV19 and TRBJ2-7; perhaps TRBD2 as D (6 bases). CDR3 size: 14 residues. V shed 5 bases and J shed 1 base, with 12 bases lying between them. CDR1 and CDR2 from the germline V gene are LNHDA and SQIVND (reference sequence). CDR3 protein: CASSRPGTSYEQYF. The DNA of the CDR3 is TGTGCCAGTAGTCGACCCGGGACTTCCTACGAGCAGTACTTC.

This chain connects TRBV12-3 or TRBV12-4 to TRBJ1-2, with D unclear. Trimming cost V 5 bases and J 7 bases, with 8 bases left between them. The CDR3 consists of 11 residues. The CDR3 region has the DNA TGTGCCAGCAGTCGCCATCCTGGCTACACCTTC. It encodes CASSRHPGYTF.

V and J are TRBV18 and TRBJ1-1; tentative D call: TRBD1 (6 bases). Germline assignment: CDR1 KGHSH and CDR2 LQKENI. The CDR3 is 14 residues long. Trimming took off 2 bases at V and 5 bases at J, with 12 bases between the two ends. The CDR3 DNA reads as TGTGCCAGCTCACCATCAGGGGAGGGGACTGAAGCTTTCTTT. Translation gives CASSPSGEGTEAFF.

The rearrangement joins TRBV3-1 to TRBJ2-7; perhaps TRBD1 as D (5 bases). This CDR3 contains 14 residues. Germline V CDR1 and CDR2: LGHDT, YNNKEL (reference sequence). The V end was cut by 8 bases, the J end by 0 bases, with 14 bases between. CDR3 in amino acids: CASLLFDSSYEQYF. DNA for the CDR3: TGTGCCAGCTTATTATTCGACAGCTCCTACGAGCAGTACTTC.

The chain has TRBV6-5 and TRBJ2-3; 7 bases are shared with TRBD1. The CDR3 is made up of 16 amino acids. Germline CDR1 and CDR2: MNHEY and SVGAGI. J lost 6 bases, V lost 6 bases, and 15 bases had no gene match. Here the CDR3 DNA reads TGTGCCAGCAGCCTACTCCCCGGAGACAGGGTGGATACGCAGTATTTT. It yields the protein CASSLLPGDRVDTQYF.

V is TRBV5-4 and J is TRBJ2-3; D perhaps matches TRBD1 (6 bases). Trimming took off 0 bases at V and 3 bases at J, with 11 bases between the two ends. CDR1 SGHNT and CDR2 YYREEE come from the germline V gene (reference sequence). The CDR3 runs 15 residues. This CDR3 is CASSLGRGVTDTQYF. For the CDR3, the DNA is TGTGCCAGCAGCTTGGGCAGGGGAGTTACAGATACGCAGTATTTT.

V usage is TRBV6-5 and J usage is TRBJ1-2; 9 bases align to TRBD1. Looked up from germline, CDR1 is MNHEY and CDR2 is SVGAGI. With 2 bases clipped from V and 10 bases from J, the junction kept 2 bases outside the gene matches. This CDR3 region has 12 residues. CDR3 loop: CASSYGTGYYTF. DNA of the CDR3: TGTGCCAGCAGTTACGGGACAGGGTACTACACCTTC.

The rearrangement joins TRBV29-1 to TRBJ2-1; 10 positions match TRBD2. CDR3 size: 13 residues. In germline, CDR1 is SQVTM, CDR2 ANQGSEA. V lost 7 bases and J lost 8; bases outside the gene matches: 8. The CDR3, as DNA: TGCAGCGCCGGAAGGCTAGCGGGAGATGAGCAGTTCTTC. It yields the protein CSAGRLAGDEQFF.

The chain employs TRBV12-3 or TRBV12-4 and TRBJ1-3; D is uncertain. The V and J ends lost 5 bases and 4 bases respectively, with 9 bases between them. This CDR3 is 13 amino acids long. This chain's CDR3 is CASSPSAGNTIYF. In nucleotides, the CDR3 is TGTGCCAGCAGTCCTTCAGCAGGAAACACCATATATTTT.

This clonotype has more than one count but fewer than ten. The chain couples TRBV5-1 to TRBJ2-3, with D perhaps TRBD2 (5 bases). The CDR3 is 15 residues long. The germline gives CDR1 SGHRS, CDR2 YFSETQ. V was shortened by 0 bases and J by 3 bases, with 11 bases between the two germline ends. The CDR3, as DNA: TGCGCCAGCAGCTTGGGCGCCGGGATTACAGATACGCAGTATTTT. This codes for CASSLGAGITDTQYF.

The chain is built from TRBV7-3 and TRBJ1-1, with 7 nucleotides matching TRBD1. The germline V gene encodes CDR1 SGHTA and CDR2 FQGTGA. This CDR3 contains 15 residues. Unmatched junction bases numbered 8, after V lost 6 bases and J lost 1 base. The CDR3 region has the DNA TGTGCCAGCAGTCACCGTAGGGACAGGAACACTGAAGCTTTCTTT. Protein product: CASSHRRDRNTEAFF.

This clonotype was counted ten times or more. The chain combines TRBV4-2 with TRBJ2-7, with no clear D. Trimming pared 0 bases from V and 7 bases from J, leaving 16 bases between. This CDR3 contains 15 residues. CDR1 LGHNA and CDR2 YNFKEQ come from the germline V gene. The CDR3 DNA reads TGTGCCAGCAGCCAAGATCTAAGGCCGGCCCTGGAGCAGTACTTC. Its translation: CASSQDLRPALEQYF.